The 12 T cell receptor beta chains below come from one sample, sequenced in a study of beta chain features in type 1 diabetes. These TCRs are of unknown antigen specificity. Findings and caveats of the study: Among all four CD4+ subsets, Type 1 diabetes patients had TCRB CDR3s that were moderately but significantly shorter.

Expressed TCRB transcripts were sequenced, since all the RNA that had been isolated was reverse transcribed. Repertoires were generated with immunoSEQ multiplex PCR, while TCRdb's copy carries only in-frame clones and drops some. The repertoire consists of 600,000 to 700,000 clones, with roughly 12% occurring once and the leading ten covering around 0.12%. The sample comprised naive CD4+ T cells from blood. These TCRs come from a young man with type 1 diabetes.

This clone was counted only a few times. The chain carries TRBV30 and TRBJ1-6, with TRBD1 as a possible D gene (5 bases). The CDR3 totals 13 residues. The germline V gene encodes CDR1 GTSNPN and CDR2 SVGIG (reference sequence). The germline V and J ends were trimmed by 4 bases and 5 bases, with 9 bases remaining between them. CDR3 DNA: TGTGCCTGGATATTACAGGATAATTCACCCCTCCACTTT. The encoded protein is CAWILQDNSPLHF.

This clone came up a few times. CDR3 protein: CASQSPGGRKLFF. DNA of the CDR3: TGTGCCAGCCAATCCCCCGGCGGACGGAAACTGTTTTTT. The chain recombines TRBV19 with TRBJ1-4; D ambiguous. Germline V gene sequence: CDR1 LNHDA, CDR2 SQIVND (reference sequence). The CDR3 spans 13 residues. V was trimmed by 9 bases and J by 11 bases, leaving 19 bases between them.

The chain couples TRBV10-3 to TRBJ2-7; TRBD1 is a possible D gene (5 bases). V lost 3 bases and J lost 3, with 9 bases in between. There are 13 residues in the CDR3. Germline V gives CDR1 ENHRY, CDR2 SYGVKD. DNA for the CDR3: TGTGCCATCAGTGACCGCGACAGCTACGAGCAGTACTTC. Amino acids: CAISDRDSYEQYF.

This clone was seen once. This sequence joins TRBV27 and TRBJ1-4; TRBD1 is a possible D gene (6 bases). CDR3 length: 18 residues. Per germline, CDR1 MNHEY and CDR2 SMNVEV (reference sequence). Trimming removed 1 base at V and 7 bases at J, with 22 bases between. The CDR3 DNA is TGTGCCAGCAGTTTATTCGGGCAGGGGAGATCCGGAAGTGAAAAACTGTTTTTT. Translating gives CASSLFGQGRSGSEKLFF.

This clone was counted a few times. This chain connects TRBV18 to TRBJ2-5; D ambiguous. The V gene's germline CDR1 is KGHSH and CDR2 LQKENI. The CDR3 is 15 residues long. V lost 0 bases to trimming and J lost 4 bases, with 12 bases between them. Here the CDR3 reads CASSPPATLGETQYF. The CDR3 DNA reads TGTGCCAGCTCACCACCCGCCACCCTGGGAGAGACCCAGTACTTC.

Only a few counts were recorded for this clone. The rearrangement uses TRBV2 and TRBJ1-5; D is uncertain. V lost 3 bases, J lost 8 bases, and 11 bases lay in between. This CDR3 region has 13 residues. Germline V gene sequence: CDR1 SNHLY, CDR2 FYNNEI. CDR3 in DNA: TGTGCCAGCAGTGAGACCCGAACGGAGCCCCAGCATTTT. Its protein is CASSETRTEPQHF.

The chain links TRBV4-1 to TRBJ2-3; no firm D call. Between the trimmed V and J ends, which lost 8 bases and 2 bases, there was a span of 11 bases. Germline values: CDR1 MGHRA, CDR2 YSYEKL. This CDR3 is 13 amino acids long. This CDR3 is CASYSPFTDTQYF. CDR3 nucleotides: TGCGCCAGCTACTCCCCGTTCACAGATACGCAGTATTTT.

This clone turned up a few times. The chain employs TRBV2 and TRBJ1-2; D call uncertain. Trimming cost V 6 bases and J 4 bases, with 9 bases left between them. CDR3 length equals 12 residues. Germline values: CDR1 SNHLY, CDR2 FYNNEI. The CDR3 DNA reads TGTGCCAGCAGGGACGGTGGCTATGGCTACACCTTC. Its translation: CASRDGGYGYTF.

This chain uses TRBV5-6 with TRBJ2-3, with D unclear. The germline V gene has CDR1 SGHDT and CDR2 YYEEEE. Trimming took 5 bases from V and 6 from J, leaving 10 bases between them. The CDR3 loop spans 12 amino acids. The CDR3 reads CASRGTPDTQYF. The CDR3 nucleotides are TGTGCCAGCAGGGGCACCCCCGATACGCAGTATTTT.

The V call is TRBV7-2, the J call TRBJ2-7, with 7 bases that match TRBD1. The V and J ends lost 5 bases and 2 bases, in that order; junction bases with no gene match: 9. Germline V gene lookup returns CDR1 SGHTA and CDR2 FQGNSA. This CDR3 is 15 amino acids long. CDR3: CASSTATGTAYEQYF. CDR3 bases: TGTGCCAGCAGCACCGCCACCGGGACAGCCTACGAGCAGTACTTC.

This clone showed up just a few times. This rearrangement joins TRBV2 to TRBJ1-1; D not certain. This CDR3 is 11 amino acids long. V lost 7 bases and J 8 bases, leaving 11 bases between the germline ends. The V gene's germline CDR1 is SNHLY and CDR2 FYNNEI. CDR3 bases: TGTGCCAGCAATGCTTCCCCCGAAGCTTTCTTT. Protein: CASNASPEAFF. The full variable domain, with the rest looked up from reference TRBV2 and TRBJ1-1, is EPEVTQTPSHQVTQMGQEVILRCVPISNHLYFYWYRQILGQKVEFLVSFYNNEISEKSEIFDDQFSVERPDGSNFTLKIRSTKLEDSAMYFCASNASPEAFFGQGTRLTVV.

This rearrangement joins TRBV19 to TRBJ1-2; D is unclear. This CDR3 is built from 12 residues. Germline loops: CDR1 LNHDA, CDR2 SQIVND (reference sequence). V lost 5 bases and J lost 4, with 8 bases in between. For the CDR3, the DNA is TGTGCCAGTAGTGGAAGGGTCTATGGCTACACCTTC. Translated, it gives CASSGRVYGYTF.